This passage covers 26 T cell receptor beta chains from one sample sequenced in a study of blood T cells in healthy people across ages. With a J-beta primer mix and a sample-barcoded 5' primer, a second PCR ran roughly 6 to 11 cycles. TCRdb analysed the 5' RACE reads with MiXCR anew, one entry per CDR3 protein. The sample consists of 2 million or so distinct CDR3 sequences, 40% to 55% of them appearing once. The specimen sequenced was blood. All receptors come from a woman between 40 and 55 years old in good health.

This clonotype was detected once. The V gene is TRBV20-1, the J gene TRBJ2-5; D gene ambiguous. Germline V gives CDR1 DFQATT, CDR2 SNEGSKA (reference sequence). Trimming stripped 0 bases from V and 5 bases from J, with 16 bases between. CDR3 size: 15 residues. CDR3 region: CSARDGSLPKETQYF. CDR3 DNA sequence: TGCAGTGCTAGAGATGGTAGCCTCCCGAAGGAGACCCAGTACTTC.

This chain connects TRBV29-1 to TRBJ1-5, with TRBD1 identical over 10 bases. Per germline, CDR1 SQVTM and CDR2 ANQGSEA. This CDR3 is built from 13 residues. V trimming: 5 bases; J trimming: 6 bases; junction bases outside the gene matches: 4. CDR3 in DNA: TGCAGCGTTTGGGACAGGGGAACTCAGCCCCAGCATTTT. This sequence encodes CSVWDRGTQPQHF.

CDR3 residues: CASSPQQVETQYF. In DNA form, the CDR3 reads TGTGCCAGCAGCCCCCAGCAAGTGGAGACCCAGTACTTC. V and J are TRBV6-5 and TRBJ2-5; no clear D gene. CDR3 length equals 13 residues. Per the germline V gene, CDR1 is MNHEY and CDR2 is SVGAGI. Trimming stripped 6 bases from V and 5 bases from J, with 13 bases between.

As DNA, the CDR3 is TGCAGTGCTGAGAAGGGGGCCTTGGGCCACGAGCAGTACTTC. It codes for CSAEKGALGHEQYF. The chain uses TRBV20-1 and TRBJ2-7; TRBD1 matches 7 bases. There are 14 residues in the CDR3. Trimming removed 5 bases from V and 5 bases from J; junction bases left unmatched: 12. Germline lookup yields CDR1 DFQATT and CDR2 SNEGSKA (reference sequence).

The J gene is TRBJ1-1, the V gene TRBV11-1, with 8 bases matching TRBD1. The V segment lost 5 bases and the J segment 7 bases; nucleotides outside the gene matches: 3. The CDR3 is 12 amino acids. Germline assignment: CDR1 SGHAT and CDR2 FQDESV (reference sequence). DNA of the CDR3: TGTGCCAGCAGCGCCGGGACAGGTGAAGCTTTCTTT. Its protein product is CASSAGTGEAFF.

V gene TRBV6-6 combines with J gene TRBJ1-2; 10 nucleotides line up with TRBD1. This CDR3 contains 12 residues. The trim removed 10 bases at V and 5 bases at J, leaving 4 bases unmatched. CDR1 is MNHNY and CDR2 is SVGAGI in the germline V gene (reference sequence). CDR3 nucleotides: TGTGCCAACGGACAGGGGGAGTATGGCTACACCTTC. It codes for CANGQGEYGYTF.

This clonotype showed up just a few times. The J gene is TRBJ2-1, the V gene TRBV19, with 7 bases lining up with TRBD2. The junction had 4 bases not matched to a gene; V was cut back by 5 bases and J by 0 bases. The CDR3 is 15 amino acids. The germline V gene encodes CDR1 LNHDA and CDR2 SQIVND (reference sequence). CDR3 region: CASSPLAVSYNEQFF. CDR3 DNA: TGTGCCAGTAGTCCTCTAGCGGTCTCCTACAATGAGCAGTTCTTC.

In its sample, this clonotype was seen a few times. The rearrangement joins TRBV20-1 to TRBJ2-7; D unclear. V was cut by 1 base and J by 4 bases, with 14 bases left in between. Germline V gene lookup returns CDR1 DFQATT and CDR2 SNEGSKA (reference sequence). The CDR3 sequence is 14 residues long. The CDR3 coding sequence is TGCAGTGCTAGAGTCCCCAAGAAAGGTTACGAGCAGTACTTC. It encodes CSARVPKKGYEQYF.

This clonotype was seen more than once but under ten times. The V and J genes are TRBV27 and TRBJ2-7; D may be TRBD1 or TRBD2 (7 bases each). CDR3 length: 14 residues. CDR1 and CDR2 (germline): MNHEY, SMNVEV (reference sequence). Trimming stripped 6 bases from V and 5 bases from J, with 17 bases between. The CDR3 region has the DNA TGTGCCAGCAGCCCTGGGAGGGGGCTGGACGAGCAGTACTTC. Its protein is CASSPGRGLDEQYF.

The J gene is TRBJ2-7, the V gene TRBV20-1; D is undetermined. The germline gives CDR1 DFQATT, CDR2 SNEGSKA (reference sequence). This CDR3 has 12 amino acids. Trimming shortened V by 6 bases and J by 10 bases, and 19 bases separated the two germline ends. CDR3 loop: CSATGPPLAQYF. The CDR3 DNA is TGCAGTGCCACCGGGCCCCCCTTGGCCCAGTACTTC.

The chain couples TRBV13 to TRBJ2-1; D possibly corresponds to TRBD2 (5 bases). The CDR3 has 19 residues. Germline assignment: CDR1 PRHDT and CDR2 FYEKMQ (reference sequence). The ends were cut back, 3 bases at V and 8 bases at J, with 29 bases in the middle. DNA for the CDR3: TGTGCCAGCAGCTTTGGACTCGCCCGGGCTTCCGCTACTCTCCATGAGCAGTTCTTC. Translating gives CASSFGLARASATLHEQFF.

This clonotype was picked up a small number of times. V and J are TRBV7-6 and TRBJ2-1, with 10 bases that match TRBD1. This CDR3 region has 17 residues. Germline trimming cut 3 bases from V and 5 bases from J; bases unmatched to any gene: 10. CDR1 is SGHVS and CDR2 is FNYEAQ in the germline V gene. DNA for the CDR3: TGTGCCAGCAGCTTCCGGACAGGGGGTCTCGTGGACAATGAGCAGTTCTTC. This sequence encodes CASSFRTGGLVDNEQFF.

This clonotype came up a few times. CDR3 nucleotide sequence: TGTGCCAGCAGAAGGCCGGGGGTTAGCGAGCAGTACTTC. This sequence encodes CASRRPGVSEQYF. The V and J genes are TRBV6-1 and TRBJ2-7; a possible D gene is TRBD2 (6 bases). Trimming shortened V by 6 bases and J by 6 bases, and 15 bases separated the two germline ends. The germline V gene has CDR1 MNHNS and CDR2 SASEGT. The CDR3 length is 13 residues.

The chain is built from TRBV6-5 and TRBJ2-5; TRBD1 aligns across 9 bases. Unmatched junction bases numbered 2, after V lost 2 bases and J lost 1 base. The CDR3 has 15 amino acids. Germline V gives CDR1 MNHEY, CDR2 SVGAGI. Here the CDR3 reads CASSYRTGVQETQYF. The DNA for the CDR3 is TGTGCCAGCAGTTACCGGACAGGGGTCCAAGAGACCCAGTACTTC.

V usage is TRBV4-3 and J usage is TRBJ2-5; D gene unclear. CDR3 size: 16 residues. The V end was cut by 0 bases, the J end by 2 bases, with 13 bases between. CDR1 and CDR2 (germline): LGHNA, YSLEER. The CDR3 DNA reads TGCGCCAGCAGCCAAGAAAGATTTGAGCCGCAAGAGACCCAGTACTTC. This encodes CASSQERFEPQETQYF.

There are a few counts of this clonotype. The J gene is TRBJ2-7, the V gene TRBV20-1, with D hard to call. The germline CDR1 and CDR2 sequences are DFQATT and SNEGSKA (reference sequence). V lost 6 bases to trimming and J lost 0 bases, with 6 bases between them. The CDR3 runs to 11 residues. CDR3 nucleotide sequence: TGCAGTGCCCTTAGCTCCTACGAGCAGTACTTC. This codes for CSALSSYEQYF.

CDR3 loop: CASSLHREQPQHF. As DNA, the CDR3 is TGTGCCAGCAGCTTACACAGGGAACAGCCCCAGCATTTT. J is TRBJ1-5 and V is TRBV7-8, with D possibly TRBD1 on 6 matching bases. With 2 bases removed from V and 7 bases from J, the gap between germline ends came to 9 bases. The CDR3 is 13 residues long. From germline, CDR1 is SGHVS and CDR2 FQNEAQ.

The chain joins TRBV20-1 to TRBJ1-4; D unclear. Trimming removed 6 bases from V and 4 bases from J, with 18 bases in between. The CDR3 length is 15 residues. The germline V gene has CDR1 DFQATT and CDR2 SNEGSKA (reference sequence). The CDR3, as DNA: TGCAGTGCCAGGAGTTGGATGCGGAGTAATGAAAAACTGTTTTTT. This encodes CSARSWMRSNEKLFF.

The V and J genes are TRBV7-2 and TRBJ2-3; 14 positions agree with TRBD2. Trimming at V came to 3 bases and at J to 4 bases, leaving 6 bases not matched to a gene. The CDR3 extends over 17 amino acids. CDR1 and CDR2 from the germline V gene are SGHTA and FQGNSA. The CDR3 region has the DNA TGTGCCAGCAGCTTCCCACGGGGACTAGCGGGGGCAGATACGCAGTATTTT. It encodes CASSFPRGLAGADTQYF.

This chain uses TRBV4-3 with TRBJ2-5, with 9 bases matching TRBD1. CDR1 and CDR2 from the germline V gene are LGHNA and YSLEER. V dropped 3 bases and J dropped 9; count of bases not matched to a gene: 11. This CDR3 spans 15 amino acids. This chain's CDR3 is CASSQALGQGQAQYF. The CDR3, as DNA: TGCGCCAGCAGCCAGGCCTTAGGACAGGGGCAGGCCCAGTACTTC.

This chain connects TRBV10-3 to TRBJ2-2; 8 nucleotides line up with TRBD1. Germline V CDR1 and CDR2: ENHRY, SYGVKD. V lost 7 bases and J lost 7; bases outside the gene matches: 8. The CDR3 runs to 14 residues. The CDR3 here is CAIKGTGGNGELFF. In nucleotides, the CDR3 is TGTGCCATCAAGGGGACAGGAGGTAACGGGGAGCTGTTTTTT.

This clonotype was counted a few times. The rearrangement joins TRBV7-2 to TRBJ2-7; possibly TRBD2 for D (5 bases). The CDR3 spans 15 residues. Trimming removed 1 base at V and 6 bases at J, with 16 bases between. Germline CDR1 is SGHTA and CDR2 is FQGNSA. The CDR3 DNA is TGTGCCAGCAGCTTAGGTGGAGGTACGGCCTCCGAGCAGTACTTC. This sequence encodes CASSLGGGTASEQYF.

Regarding this clonotype: A junction boundary mismatches the germline segment, possibly from a read error. The chain links TRBV4-1 to TRBJ1-4; D unclear. Germline lookup yields CDR1 MGHRA and CDR2 YSYEKL. The CDR3 runs 15 residues. The CDR3 loop is CASSHTALTNEILFF. In DNA, the CDR3 is TGCGCCAGCAGCCATACAGCTCTTACAAATGAAATACTGTTTTTT.

This clonotype was seen more than once but under ten times. This chain joins TRBV3-1 and TRBJ1-2, with D possibly being TRBD1 (5 bases). The germline gives CDR1 LGHDT, CDR2 YNNKEL (reference sequence). V lost 2 bases, J lost 4 bases, and 11 bases lay in between. The CDR3 consists of 14 residues. The CDR3 sequence: CASSQQGVGYGYTF. CDR3 nucleotide sequence: TGTGCCAGCAGCCAACAAGGGGTGGGCTATGGCTACACCTTC.

This clonotype has just a few counts. The chain has TRBV4-3 and TRBJ2-1; D possibly matches TRBD1 or TRBD2 (5 bases each). Trimming shortened V by 0 bases and J by 8 bases, and 11 bases separated the two germline ends. The CDR3 has 14 residues. CDR1 is LGHNA and CDR2 is YSLEER in the germline V gene. In DNA form, the CDR3 reads TGCGCCAGCAGCCAAGATTGGAGAGGGGATGAGCAGTTCTTC. This encodes CASSQDWRGDEQFF.

The chain combines TRBV27 with TRBJ2-1; 12 nucleotides agree with TRBD2. This CDR3 is 18 amino acids long. Trimming at V came to 7 bases and at J to 0 bases, leaving 10 bases not matched to a gene. Germline-derived CDR1 and CDR2 are MNHEY and SMNVEV (reference sequence). The CDR3 loop is CASIPGTSGPYSYNEQFF. The CDR3 DNA follows: TGTGCCAGCATCCCAGGGACTAGCGGGCCTTACTCCTACAATGAGCAGTTCTTC.